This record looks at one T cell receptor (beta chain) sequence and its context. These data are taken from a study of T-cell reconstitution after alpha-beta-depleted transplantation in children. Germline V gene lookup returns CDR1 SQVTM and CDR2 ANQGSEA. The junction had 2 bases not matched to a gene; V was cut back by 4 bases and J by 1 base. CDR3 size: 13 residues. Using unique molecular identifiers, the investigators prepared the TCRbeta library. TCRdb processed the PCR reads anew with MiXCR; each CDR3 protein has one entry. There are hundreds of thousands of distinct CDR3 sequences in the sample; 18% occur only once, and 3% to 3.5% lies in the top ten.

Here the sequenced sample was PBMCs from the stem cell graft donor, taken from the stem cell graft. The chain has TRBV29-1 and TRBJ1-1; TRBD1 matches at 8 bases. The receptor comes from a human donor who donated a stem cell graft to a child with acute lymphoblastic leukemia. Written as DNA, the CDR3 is TGCAGCGTTGGGGACAGGAGGAACACTGAAGCTTTCTTT. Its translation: CSVGDRRNTEAFF.